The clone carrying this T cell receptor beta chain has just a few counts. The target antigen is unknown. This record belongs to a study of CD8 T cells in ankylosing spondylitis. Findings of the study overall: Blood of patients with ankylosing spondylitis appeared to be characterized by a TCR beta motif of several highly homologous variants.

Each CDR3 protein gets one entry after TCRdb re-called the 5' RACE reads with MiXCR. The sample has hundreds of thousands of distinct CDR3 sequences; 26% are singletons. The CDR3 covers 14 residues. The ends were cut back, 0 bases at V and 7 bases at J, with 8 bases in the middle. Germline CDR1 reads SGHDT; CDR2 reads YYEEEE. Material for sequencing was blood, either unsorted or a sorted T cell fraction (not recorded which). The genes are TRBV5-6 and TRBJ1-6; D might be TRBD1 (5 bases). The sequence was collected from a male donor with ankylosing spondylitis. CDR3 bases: TGTGCCAGCAGCTTGGGGGACGCCAATTCACCCCTCCACTTT. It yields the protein CASSLGDANSPLHF.